Listed here are 8 T cell receptor beta chains from one sample, sequenced in a study of T cell responses to AZD1222 COVID-19 vaccine. This table comes from immunoSEQ multiplex PCR, and its TCRdb copy is limited to in-frame clones, with some not included. The sample lists approximately 110,000 clones; roughly 90% were seen once. The specimen was peripheral blood, collected on day 0 of AZD1222 vaccination. The receptors come from an adult in good health.

This chain links TRBV19 with TRBJ1-1; D is ambiguous. CDR3 length: 15 residues. Germline CDR1 is LNHDA and CDR2 is SQIVND (reference sequence). Trimming left V 3 bases short and J 1 base short, with 12 bases between. In DNA, the CDR3 is TGTGCCAGTAGTATTGAATATTGGCAGAACACTGAAGCTTTCTTT. Amino acid sequence: CASSIEYWQNTEAFF.

The genes are TRBV30 and TRBJ2-4; D gene ambiguous. Trimming cost V 0 bases and J 6 bases, with 6 bases left between them. The CDR3 spans 12 residues. Germline V gene sequence: CDR1 GTSNPN, CDR2 SVGIG (reference sequence). The CDR3 sequence: CAWSVPGNIQYF. DNA for the CDR3: TGTGCCTGGAGTGTACCAGGAAACATTCAGTACTTC.

The gene calls are TRBV15 and TRBJ1-2; TRBD1 aligns across 7 bases. The CDR3 consists of 18 residues. Germline CDR1 reads LNHNV; CDR2 reads YYDKDF (reference sequence). Trimming at V came to 0 bases and at J to 7 bases, leaving 17 bases not matched to a gene. CDR3 nucleotide sequence: TGTGCCACCAGCAGAGATCGTTCGACAAGGGGGCAGGGGGTTGGCTACACCTTC. Translation: CATSRDRSTRGQGVGYTF.

The chain carries TRBV15 and TRBJ2-7; no clear D. This CDR3 region has 15 residues. V shed 0 bases and J shed 0 bases, with 9 bases lying between them. Germline lookup yields CDR1 LNHNV and CDR2 YYDKDF (reference sequence). The CDR3, as DNA: TGTGCCACCAGCAGAGATATCGGTTACTCCTACGAGCAGTACTTC. This gives the protein CATSRDIGYSYEQYF.

The J gene is TRBJ1-2, the V gene TRBV6-5; D gene ambiguous. The CDR3 runs 15 residues. V was pared by 7 bases and J by 1 base, with 16 bases between. The germline CDR1 and CDR2 sequences are MNHEY and SVGAGI. The CDR3 protein is CASTSGGMRNYGYTF. CDR3 sequence (DNA): TGTGCCAGCACCTCGGGAGGGATGCGTAACTATGGCTACACCTTC.

This CDR3 is CASSPADNQPQHF. The CDR3 region has the DNA TGTGCCAGCTCACCCGCGGACAATCAGCCCCAGCATTTT. The V and J genes are TRBV18 and TRBJ1-5; no reliable D call. Germline-derived CDR1 and CDR2 are KGHSH and LQKENI. This CDR3 has 13 residues. V lost 3 bases, J lost 3 bases, and 6 bases lay in between.

The chain couples TRBV12-3 or TRBV12-4 to TRBJ2-7; D gene uncertain. The CDR3 sequence is 12 residues long. V was pared by 2 bases and J by 6 bases, with 8 bases between. The CDR3 sequence: CASSLKVGEQYF. DNA for the CDR3: TGTGCCAGCAGTTTAAAAGTTGGCGAGCAGTACTTC.

The chain carries TRBV3-1 (or the pseudogene TRBV3-2) and TRBJ1-2, with TRBD1 matching 7 bases. The CDR3 is 14 residues long. V gave up 0 bases and J gave up 8 bases; unmatched junction bases: 6. Germline values: CDR1 LGHDT, CDR2 YNNKEL (reference sequence). CDR3 bases: TGTGCCAGCAGCCAAGATCTTCAGGGGGGCGGCTACACCTTC. This sequence encodes CASSQDLQGGGYTF.